The sequence of this T cell receptor beta chain was determined in a study of tumor and adjacent non-tumor tissue in lung cancer. About the research overall: Samples averaged about 4.17 million productive TCRbeta reads each.

With V trimmed by 2 bases and J by 3 bases, 8 bases remained unmatched. Germline V gene data show CDR1 as GTSNPN and CDR2 as SVGIG (reference sequence). The CDR3 loop spans 15 amino acids. Points on this clonotype: Antigen: not known.

This sample's RNA came from whole unsorted tissue. A modified ARM-PCR protocol with three rounds of nested PCR amplified TCRbeta. TCRdb reprocessed the multiplex PCR reads with MiXCR, giving one entry per CDR3 protein. The sample includes over 110,000 distinct CDR3 sequences, around 61% of them seen just once. Study findings and constraints: Top 100 clones took a larger repertoire share in normal lung.

The V call is TRBV30, the J call TRBJ2-7, with 9 bases that match TRBD2. The specimen was lung tumor tissue. The sequence was collected from a man in his sixties with small cell lung cancer. The CDR3 bases are TGTGCCTGGAGTAAGTTGTCTAGCGGGATCTACGAGCAGTACTTC. Encoded protein: CAWSKLSSGIYEQYF.